Below are 18 T cell receptor beta chains sequenced from a single sample in a study of cytotoxic CD8 clonotypes in ibrutinib-treated CLL. Sequencing was performed with immunoSEQ multiplex PCR; in TCRdb, only in-frame clones are kept and a portion is missing. Of around 26,000 clones in the sample, approximately 71% were seen once. The sequences come from PBMCs, collected after 12 months of ibrutinib treatment. These TCRs come from a human donor with chronic lymphocytic leukemia.

J is TRBJ2-3 and V is TRBV30, with D possibly matching TRBD2 (6 bases). Germline CDR1 is GTSNPN and CDR2 is SVGIG (reference sequence). This CDR3 comprises 13 residues. Trimming removed 0 bases from V and 6 bases from J, with 10 bases in between. The CDR3 reads CAWSVRERDTQYF. The CDR3 DNA reads as TGTGCCTGGAGTGTACGGGAGAGGGATACGCAGTATTTT. Looking up the rest from reference TRBV30 and TRBJ2-3 gives the full variable domain: SQTIHQWPATLVQPVGSPLSLECTVEGTSNPNLYWYRQAAGRGLQLLFYSVGIGQISSEVPQNLSASRPQDRQFILSSKKLLLSDSGFYLCAWSVRERDTQYFGPGTRLTVL.

V gene TRBV9 combines with J gene TRBJ1-1, with TRBD1 matching 8 bases. The CDR3 runs to 14 residues. Germline V gene data show CDR1 as SGDLS and CDR2 as YYNGEE. J lost 3 bases, V lost 5 bases, and 6 bases had no gene match. CDR3 bases: TGTGCCAGCAGTGCCAGGGGGCGTGACACTGAAGCTTTCTTT. This sequence encodes CASSARGRDTEAFF.

The chain links TRBV6-5 to TRBJ2-7; 8 bases are a match to TRBD1. The J segment lost 5 bases and the V segment lost 5 bases, leaving 8 bases of the junction unmatched. The CDR3 sequence is 14 residues long. Germline V gene data show CDR1 as MNHEY and CDR2 as SVGAGI. The CDR3 region is CASSGAGGWNEQYF. DNA of the CDR3: TGTGCCAGCAGTGGGGCAGGGGGCTGGAACGAGCAGTACTTC.

V usage is TRBV28 and J usage is TRBJ2-3, with TRBD1 matching over 9 bases. Trimming removed 5 bases from V and 5 bases from J; junction bases left unmatched: 17. The CDR3 spans 18 residues. Germline V lookup: CDR1 MDHEN, CDR2 SYDVKM. Here the CDR3 reads CASSSHSVRDRVGDTQYF. For the CDR3, the DNA is TGTGCCAGCAGTAGCCACTCAGTCCGGGACAGGGTGGGAGATACGCAGTATTTT.

The chain is built from TRBV9 and TRBJ2-2, with D possibly matching TRBD2 (5 bases). V was trimmed by 0 bases and J by 6 bases, leaving 6 bases between them. The CDR3 spans 13 residues. Germline V gene lookup returns CDR1 SGDLS and CDR2 YYNGEE. The CDR3 DNA follows: TGTGCCAGCAGCGTAGTCGGGGCCGGGGAGCTGTTTTTT. Its protein product is CASSVVGAGELFF.

This chain joins TRBV5-6 and TRBJ1-5, with 10 positions matching TRBD1. There are 16 residues in the CDR3. Unmatched junction bases numbered 2, after V lost 2 bases and J lost 0 bases. Germline CDR1 is SGHDT and CDR2 is YYEEEE. The CDR3 spells CASSFGTGDSNQPQHF. The CDR3 region has the DNA TGTGCCAGCAGCTTCGGGACAGGGGATAGCAATCAGCCCCAGCATTTT.

The chain employs TRBV7-9 and TRBJ1-2; TRBD1 matches 7 bases. V lost 3 bases, J lost 3 bases, and 10 bases stayed unmatched. The germline V gene encodes CDR1 SEHNR and CDR2 FQNEAQ (reference sequence). The CDR3 covers 16 residues. CDR3 loop: CASSFGPRQGDYGYTF. For the CDR3, the DNA is TGTGCCAGCAGCTTTGGGCCCAGACAGGGAGACTATGGCTACACCTTC.

V usage is TRBV25-1 and J usage is TRBJ2-3, with 9 bases that match TRBD2. J lost 2 bases, V lost 4 bases, and 7 bases had no gene match. This CDR3 region has 16 residues. In germline, CDR1 is MGHDK, CDR2 SYGVNS. CDR3 residues: CASSVESGGPTDTQYF. The CDR3, as DNA: TGTGCCAGCAGTGTAGAGAGCGGGGGGCCCACAGATACGCAGTATTTT. The full variable domain, its missing parts supplied by reference TRBV25-1 and TRBJ2-3, is EADIYQTPRYLVIGTGKKITLECSQTMGHDKMYWYQQDPGMELHLIHYSYGVNSTEKGDLSSESTVSRIRTEHFPLTLESARPSHTSQYLCASSVESGGPTDTQYFGPGTRLTVL.

The chain employs TRBV19 and TRBJ2-3; unclear D gene. The length of the CDR3 is 13 residues. Germline loops: CDR1 LNHDA, CDR2 SQIVND (reference sequence). V was shortened by 5 bases and J by 1 base, with 7 bases between the two germline ends. The CDR3 region has the DNA TGTGCCAGTAGTCTACGTCGCACAGATACGCAGTATTTT. It codes for CASSLRRTDTQYF.

This rearrangement joins TRBV28 to TRBJ2-7, with TRBD1 as a possible D gene (5 bases). Trimming shortened V by 7 bases and J by 2 bases, and 12 bases separated the two germline ends. CDR1 and CDR2 (germline): MDHEN, SYDVKM. This CDR3 contains 13 residues. CDR3 in amino acids: CASTPRVPYEQYF. The CDR3 DNA reads TGTGCCAGCACCCCCAGGGTCCCCTACGAGCAGTACTTC.

The chain couples TRBV18 to TRBJ2-2, with TRBD1 matching 11 bases. J was trimmed by 6 bases and V by 4 bases; bases with no gene match: 10. Germline V gene data show CDR1 as KGHSH and CDR2 as LQKENI. The CDR3 has 17 amino acids. In DNA form, the CDR3 reads TGTGCCAGCTCACGGTCAACTCCGGGACAGGGGGCCGGGGAGCTGTTTTTT. This encodes CASSRSTPGQGAGELFF. Based on the CDR3 plus reference TRBV18 and TRBJ2-2, the full variable domain is NAGVMQNPRHLVRRRGQEARLRCSPMKGHSHVYWYRQLPEEGLKFMVYLQKENIIDESGMPKERFSAEFPKEGPSILRIQQVVRGDSAAYFCASSRSTPGQGAGELFFGEGSRLTVL.

This chain joins TRBV15 and TRBJ1-1; 8 bases match TRBD1. Unmatched junction bases numbered 8, after V lost 10 bases and J lost 1 base. The V gene's germline CDR1 is LNHNV and CDR2 YYDKDF (reference sequence). The CDR3 has 14 amino acids. The CDR3 spells CAIKDGQGNTEAFF. CDR3 nucleotides: TGTGCCATCAAGGATGGACAGGGGAACACTGAAGCTTTCTTT.

This clone was seen more than once but under ten times. The rearrangement links TRBV6-6 to TRBJ1-4, with D possibly being TRBD1 (5 bases). Germline CDR1 reads MNHNY; CDR2 reads SVGAGI (reference sequence). Trimming removed 1 base at V and 3 bases at J, with 12 bases between. The CDR3 spans 16 residues. The CDR3 region has the DNA TGTGCCAGCAGTTACTGGGAGGGGCAGGCTAATGAAAAACTGTTTTTT. It specifies CASSYWEGQANEKLFF.

The chain has TRBV6-5 and TRBJ1-2, with D tentatively TRBD1 (5 bases). This CDR3 has 16 residues. The V gene's germline CDR1 is MNHEY and CDR2 SVGAGI. With 0 bases removed from V and 6 bases from J, the gap between germline ends came to 17 bases. CDR3 sequence: CASSYSSGGEEDGYTF. In DNA form, the CDR3 reads TGTGCCAGCAGTTACTCGTCGGGGGGAGAAGAGGATGGCTACACCTTC.

The CDR3, as DNA: TGTGCCAGTAGTACCATTCTTGACAGGGGACCCAACTATGGCTACACCTTC. Protein product: CASSTILDRGPNYGYTF. V usage is TRBV19 and J usage is TRBJ1-2, with 8 bases identical to TRBD1. This CDR3 region has 17 residues. The junction had 12 bases not matched to a gene; V was cut back by 4 bases and J by 2 bases. CDR1 is LNHDA, CDR2 SQIVND, per germline (reference sequence).

In this sample, this clone turned up a few times. The chain couples TRBV19 to TRBJ1-5; 9 bases align to TRBD1. Germline CDR1 LNHDA, CDR2 SQIVND (reference sequence). The CDR3 consists of 17 residues. V trimming: 7 bases; J trimming: 5 bases; junction bases outside the gene matches: 15. The CDR3, as DNA: TGTGCCAGTAAGCCGGTAACAGGGGGCAGGTCGGATCAGCCCCAGCATTTT. It yields the protein CASKPVTGGRSDQPQHF.

The chain recombines TRBV28 with TRBJ1-1, with D hard to call. Germline CDR1 MDHEN, CDR2 SYDVKM. The V end lost 3 bases, the J end lost 5 bases, and 7 bases lay between the germline ends. This CDR3 is 12 amino acids long. CDR3: CASSFEVTEAFF. Written as DNA, the CDR3 is TGTGCCAGCAGTTTTGAGGTGACTGAAGCTTTCTTT.

V gene TRBV15 combines with J gene TRBJ2-1; D unresolved. This CDR3 is built from 15 residues. Trimming took off 0 bases at V and 8 bases at J, with 14 bases between the two ends. Germline V gene sequence: CDR1 LNHNV, CDR2 YYDKDF (reference sequence). The CDR3 nucleotides are TGTGCCACCAGCAGAGATGATCCGAACGTCGATGAGCAGTTCTTC. Translation: CATSRDDPNVDEQFF. The full variable domain, its missing parts supplied by reference TRBV15 and TRBJ2-1, is DAMVIQNPRYQVTQFGKPVTLSCSQTLNHNVMYWYQQKSSQAPKLLFHYYDKDFNNEADTPDNFQSRRPNTSFCFLDIRSPGLGDTAMYLCATSRDDPNVDEQFFGPGTRLTVL.